This TCR beta chain was profiled in a study of T-cell memory formation after mild COVID-19. Study as a whole: TCR clusters largely stayed donor specific. Study-level findings and limits: Later expanders leaned toward CD4+, whereas clones contracting from day 15 to 85 were balanced CD4/CD8.

Trimming took 3 bases from V and 14 from J, leaving 22 bases between them. Per the germline V gene, CDR1 is SGHTA and CDR2 is FQGNSA. CDR3 length: 14 amino acids. From 5'RACE with constant-segment primers came TCR alpha and TCR beta cDNA libraries that carried sample barcodes and UMIs. TCRdb ran MiXCR on the 5' RACE reads and lists one entry per CDR3 protein. The sample holds 150,000 to 200,000 distinct CDR3 sequences, more than 9% seen once. Turning to this clonotype: Its specificity is not known.

Input material: PBMCs or a T cell subset sorted from them (not recorded which). The sequence came from a man between 18 and 29 years old who had mild COVID-19 (a few samples of this study predate the infection). Cell type and time point are not known. The chain is built from TRBV7-2 and TRBJ1-1, with TRBD1 as a possible D gene (5 bases). The CDR3 region has the DNA TGTGCCAGCAGCTTTCTGCAGGGTACTGAGGGTTCCTTCTTT. Amino acids: CASSFLQGTEGSFF.